A selection of T cell receptor beta chains follows, all from one sample in a study of CD8 T cells in Susac syndrome. TCRdb redid the calling of the immunoSEQ multiplex PCR reads with MiXCR, one entry per CDR3 protein. The sample holds 55,000 to 85,000 distinct CDR3 sequences; roughly 95% are singletons and the top ten take 0.11%. What was sequenced was CD4+ T cells from PBMCs. The origin of the receptors is a human donor with multiple sclerosis. Each CDR3 is given with its conserved first and last residue. A D gene is named only where the DNA matches it firmly. A clone size is listed for some rows: how often the clone was seen (once, few, many), or a class if it is expanded.

NA	TRBJ1-3	TRBV12-3/TRBV12-4	NA	CASSTSSGNTIYF	TGTGCCAGCAGTACCAGCTCTGGAAACACCATATATTTT
NA	TRBJ2-2	TRBV4-3	once	CASSQVPGIPTGELFF	TGCGCCAGCAGCCAGGTCCCAGGGATTCCCACCGGGGAGCTGTTTTTT
NA	TRBJ2-7	TRBV5-6	NA	CASSLTGRGPYEQYF	TGTGCCAGCAGCTTGACGGGGCGGGGGCCCTACGAGCAGTACTTC
NA	TRBJ2-1	TRBV30	NA	CAWRFSSYNEQFF	TGTGCCTGGAGGTTCTCCTCCTACAATGAGCAGTTCTTC
TRBD2	TRBJ2-7	TRBV11-1	NA	CASSVLAGGPPLEQYF	TGTGCCAGCAGCGTGTTAGCGGGGGGCCCCCCTTTGGAGCAGTACTTC
NA	TRBJ1-1	TRBV5-1	NA	CASSLFGQNTEAFF	TGCGCCAGCAGCTTGTTCGGACAGAACACTGAAGCTTTCTTT
TRBD2	TRBJ2-1	TRBV6-2/TRBV6-3	NA	CASRLLLAGFEQFF	TGTGCCAGCAGACTTCTACTAGCGGGGTTTGAGCAGTTCTTC
NA	TRBJ2-7	TRBV5-6	NA	CASSSDTGSTLYEQYF	TGTGCCAGCAGCTCTGATACGGGATCCACCCTCTACGAGCAGTACTTC
TRBD1	TRBJ1-1	TRBV29-1	NA	CSVRTGGTNTEAFF	TGCAGCGTACGGACAGGGGGTACGAACACTGAAGCTTTCTTT
NA	TRBJ1-6	TRBV2	NA	CASSPGTRSYNSPLHF	TGTGCCAGCAGTCCCGGGACACGTAGCTATAATTCACCCCTCCACTTT
NA	TRBJ1-5	TRBV12-3/TRBV12-4	NA	CAIGRNNQPQHF	TGTGCCATCGGTAGGAACAATCAGCCCCAGCATTTT
NA	TRBJ2-5	TRBV9	few	CASSLNREETQYF	TGTGCCAGCAGCTTGAACAGAGAAGAGACCCAGTACTTC
NA	TRBJ1-1	TRBV7-9	NA	CASSRAPENTEAFF	TGTGCCAGCAGCCGGGCCCCGGAGAACACTGAAGCTTTCTTT
NA	TRBJ1-4	TRBV4-1	NA	CASSHPVSNEKLFF	TGCGCCAGCAGCCACCCGGTGTCTAATGAAAAACTGTTTTTT
TRBD1	TRBJ2-7	TRBV11-2	NA	CASSRGQDPVYEQYF	TGTGCCAGCAGCCGGGGACAGGACCCTGTCTACGAGCAGTACTTC
NA	TRBJ1-1	TRBV5-4	NA	CATLNRENTEAFF	TGTGCCACACTAAACAGAGAGAACACTGAAGCTTTCTTT
NA	TRBJ1-2	TRBV2	NA	CASSEQGDYGYTF	TGTGCCAGCAGTGAACAGGGAGACTATGGCTACACCTTC
TRBD2	TRBJ2-1	TRBV5-1	NA	CASSRLGLAGHSSYNEQFF	TGCGCCAGCAGCCGACTTGGACTAGCGGGGCACAGCTCCTACAATGAGCAGTTCTTC
TRBD2	TRBJ2-5	TRBV6-2/TRBV6-3	NA	CASSPPGAGGNQETQYF	TGTGCCAGCAGCCCTCCGGGAGCGGGGGGAAACCAAGAGACCCAGTACTTC
TRBD2	TRBJ2-3	TRBV3-1	NA	CASSQVLAGSDTQYF	TGTGCCAGCAGCCAAGTGCTAGCGGGGTCAGATACGCAGTATTTT
TRBD1	TRBJ2-7	TRBV12-3/TRBV12-4	NA	CASSLDVWDRGSHEQYF	TGTGCCAGCAGTTTAGACGTTTGGGACAGGGGAAGTCACGAGCAGTACTTC
NA	TRBJ2-1	TRBV5-1	NA	CASREGGSYNEQFF	TGCGCCAGCAGGGAGGGAGGCTCCTACAATGAGCAGTTCTTC
NA	TRBJ2-3	TRBV7-2	NA	CASSPTGITHTDTQYF	TGTGCCAGCAGCCCCACAGGGATCACCCACACAGATACGCAGTATTTT
TRBD1	TRBJ2-3	TRBV5-6	NA	CASSFRAGGDTQYF	TGTGCCAGCAGCTTCCGGGCAGGGGGAGATACGCAGTATTTT
NA	TRBJ2-5	TRBV29-1	NA	CSVRTEETQYF	TGCAGCGTTCGTACTGAAGAGACCCAGTACTTC
NA	TRBJ2-3	TRBV20-1	NA	CSARGRDLTDTQYF	TGCAGTGCTAGAGGTCGGGACCTCACAGATACGCAGTATTTT
TRBD2	TRBJ2-1	TRBV7-2	NA	CASSLAPGGGYNEQFF	TGTGCCAGCAGCTTAGCGCCCGGCGGGGGCTACAATGAGCAGTTCTTC
NA	TRBJ2-6	TRBV12-3/TRBV12-4	once	CASSWGSGANVLTF	TGTGCCAGCAGTTGGGGTTCTGGGGCCAACGTCCTGACTTTC
NA	TRBJ2-5	TRBV5-1	NA	CASSFMEGGRETQYF	TGCGCCAGCAGCTTCATGGAGGGCGGTCGAGAGACCCAGTACTTC
NA	TRBJ2-7	TRBV20-1	NA	CSARLPGGGFSYEQYF	TGCAGTGCTAGACTTCCCGGCGGGGGCTTTTCCTACGAGCAGTACTTC
TRBD2	TRBJ2-3	TRBV29-1	NA	CSVTTSGVSTDTQYF	TGCAGCGTTACCACTAGCGGGGTCAGCACAGATACGCAGTATTTT
NA	TRBJ1-3	TRBV30	NA	CAWRRQTSGNTIYF	TGTGCCTGGAGGAGACAGACCTCTGGAAACACCATATATTTT
TRBD1	TRBJ2-1	TRBV4-2	NA	CASSQDSTGDNEQFF	TGTGCCAGCAGCCAAGATTCGACAGGGGACAATGAGCAGTTCTTC
NA	TRBJ1-2	TRBV7-6	few	CASSQQGYGYTF	TGTGCCAGCAGCCAACAGGGTTATGGCTACACCTTC
NA	TRBJ2-5	TRBV12-3/TRBV12-4	NA	CASSFRLPQETQYF	TGTGCCAGCAGTTTTCGACTCCCTCAAGAGACCCAGTACTTC
NA	TRBJ1-3	TRBV5-1	once	CASSTDSQTSGNTIYF	TGCGCCAGCAGCACGGACAGCCAGACCTCTGGAAACACCATATATTTT
TRBD2	TRBJ2-1	TRBV6-1	NA	CASSLRTSGGIYEQFF	TGTGCCAGCAGTCTCCGGACTAGCGGGGGTATTTATGAGCAGTTCTTC
NA	TRBJ2-1	TRBV7-3	NA	CASSLDRNNEQFF	TGTGCCAGCAGCTTAGACAGAAACAATGAGCAGTTCTTC
NA	TRBJ2-7	TRBV12-3/TRBV12-4	NA	CASSGYYEQYF	TGTGCCAGCAGTGGATACTACGAGCAGTACTTC
NA	TRBJ2-1	TRBV28	NA	CASSLLTGSTRNEQFF	TGTGCCAGCAGTTTACTCACAGGGAGTACTCGGAATGAGCAGTTCTTC
TRBD1	TRBJ1-6	TRBV6-6	NA	CASRMTGEGGVPLHF	TGTGCCAGCAGAATGACAGGGGAAGGAGGTGTGCCCCTCCACTTT